The following is a T cell receptor (beta chain) sequence with its context. Its antigen is as yet unknown. The germline V gene has CDR1 SGDLS and CDR2 YYNGEE. The CDR3 length is 15 residues. V lost 3 bases to trimming and J lost 1 base; unmatched junction nucleotides: 3. The data are from a study of cytomegalovirus exposure and HLA in healthy donors. Study-level points and caveats: Confirmation was obtained in vitro that three CMV-associated chains are specific for CMV antigens.

13 Jbeta primers and 60 Vbeta primers were used for the PCR. In the original processing: A follow-up analysis tallied approximately 85 million unique TCR beta chains, roughly 11 million shared. The repertoire was sequenced with immunoSEQ multiplex PCR; TCRdb's copy has only in-frame clones and lacks some. Clone size and the V and J calls come from that table; the DNA yielded D and trimming. The record lists approximately 75,000 clones, of which the ten most abundant hold 4.5% to 6%. The V and J genes are TRBV9 and TRBJ2-2; TRBD1 matches at 7 bases. The sample consisted of PBMCs. This TCR was sampled from a man in his forties in good health and CMV-seronegative. This CDR3 reads CASSEGAGNTGELFF. CDR3 nucleotides: TGTGCCAGCAGCGAGGGGGCTGGGAACACCGGGGAGCTGTTTTTT.